Following are 30 T cell receptor beta chains from one sample sequenced in a study of breast tumors, draining lymph nodes, adjacent tissues. TCRdb redid the calling of the multiplex PCR reads with MiXCR, one entry per CDR3 protein. Altogether about 140,000 distinct CDR3 sequences are present, about a fifth being singletons, with the ten largest covering approximately 2.7%. The lymph nodes were axillary draining lymph nodes from breast cancer patients. The sequenced sample was axillary lymph node tissue. All receptors come from a female donor with breast cancer. Some clones in this sample may be carry-over from other donors' samples.

This clonotype was found many times. The chain joins TRBV20-1 to TRBJ2-7, with D perhaps TRBD2 (6 bases). CDR3 length: 12 amino acids. The V gene lost 1 base and the J gene lost 8 bases, with 12 bases spanning the gap. Germline-derived CDR1 and CDR2 are DFQATT and SNEGSKA (reference sequence). CDR3 in DNA: TGCAGTGCTAGAGTGGAGGGGAGCAAGCAGTACTTC. Translation: CSARVEGSKQYF.

This clonotype was detected many times. The chain's CDR3 is CASSGGISYNEQFF. The CDR3 DNA reads TGTGCCAGCAGTGGGGGCATTTCCTACAATGAGCAGTTCTTC. The chain recombines TRBV2 with TRBJ2-1; D may be TRBD1 (5 bases). CDR3 length: 14 amino acids. Germline CDR1 and CDR2: SNHLY and FYNNEI. Trimming removed 4 bases from V and 1 base from J, with 8 bases in between.

Concerning this clonotype: Compared with germline, one end of the junction differs, possibly owing to a read error. V is TRBV11-3 and J is TRBJ2-2; D may be TRBD2 (6 bases). CDR3 length equals 15 residues. CDR1 is SGHNT, CDR2 YENEEA, per germline. The CDR3 nucleotides read TGTGCCAGCGGCTTAGGCGGGACGAACACCGGGGAGCTGTTTTTT. As protein: CASGLGGTNTGELFF.

In its sample, this clonotype was seen many times. The chain recombines TRBV29-1 with TRBJ2-1, with TRBD2 identical over 7 bases. Germline V gives CDR1 SQVTM, CDR2 ANQGSEA. The CDR3 has 14 residues. V trimming: 1 base; J trimming: 4 bases; junction bases outside the gene matches: 4. In DNA, the CDR3 is TGCAGCGTTGAAGCGACTAGCAAGTACAATGAGCAGTTCTTC. It is translated as CSVEATSKYNEQFF.

This clonotype has a count of ten or more. The chain combines TRBV5-1 with TRBJ2-6; no firm D call. This CDR3 is 14 amino acids long. Trimming removed 4 bases at V and 0 bases at J, with 5 bases between. The germline V gene encodes CDR1 SGHRS and CDR2 YFSETQ. CDR3: CASSPLSGANVLTF. The CDR3 nucleotides are TGCGCCAGCAGCCCTCTCTCTGGGGCCAACGTCCTGACTTTC.

Notes on this clonotype: This may stem from a read error, because a much larger clone lies one nucleotide away. The chain recombines TRBV20-1 with TRBJ2-1; 9 bases agree with TRBD2. Germline CDR1 reads DFQATT; CDR2 reads SNEGSKA (reference sequence). This CDR3 comprises 11 residues. DNA for the CDR3: TGCAGTGCCCTGAAGCGGGAGGAGCTGTTCTTC. Translating it yields CSALKREELFF.

Note on this clonotype: This clone may be a read error of a much larger clone one base away. Because it lacks the conserved phenylalanine or tryptophan at the end, this CDR3 is likely a read error. The chain recombines TRBV12-3 or TRBV12-4 with TRBJ2-1, with TRBD2 identical over 10 bases. This CDR3 contains 13 residues. CDR3: CASILTTSGEQFL. The CDR3 region has the DNA TGTGCCAGCATTTTAACGACTAGCGGGGAGCAGTTCCTC.

In its sample, this clonotype was seen a few times. The chain carries TRBV3-1 and TRBJ2-1, with 7 bases matching TRBD2. The CDR3 loop spans 17 amino acids. Germline-derived CDR1 and CDR2 are LGHDT and YNNKEL (reference sequence). V was clipped by 9 bases and J by 7 bases; unmatched bases: 21. CDR3 nucleotides: TGTGCCAGTAGCTTTTTGGGGGGGAGGTCAATACTAAATGAGCAGTTCTTC. Protein product: CASSFLGGRSILNEQFF.

This clonotype was detected many times. The chain couples TRBV11-1 to TRBJ2-5; maybe TRBD1 (6 bases). This CDR3 is built from 14 residues. V lost 5 bases, J lost 5 bases, and 15 bases lay in between. Germline loops: CDR1 SGHAT, CDR2 FQDESV (reference sequence). As DNA, the CDR3 is TGTGCCAGCAGCAATGACAGGCTGGAGGAGACCCAGTACTTC. Translated, it gives CASSNDRLEETQYF.

In this sample, this clonotype turned up many times. The chain links TRBV15 to TRBJ2-2, with D perhaps given as TRBD1 or TRBD2 (5 bases each). Between the trimmed V and J ends, which lost 0 bases and 9 bases, there was a span of 14 bases. Germline CDR1 is LNHNV and CDR2 is YYDKDF (reference sequence). This CDR3 has 15 amino acids. The chain's CDR3 is CATSRDSGRMRELFF. The CDR3 nucleotides read TGTGCCACCAGCAGAGATTCAGGGAGAATGAGGGAGCTGTTTTTT.

This clonotype was found many times. The chain carries TRBV4-1 and TRBJ2-3; D might be TRBD2 (6 bases). V shed 1 base and J shed 1 base, with 12 bases lying between them. In germline, CDR1 is MGHRA, CDR2 YSYEKL. The CDR3 length is 16 residues. DNA for the CDR3: TGCGCCAGCAGCCAAGCAAGCCAGCGGGGCACAGATACGCAGTATTTT. Its translation: CASSQASQRGTDTQYF.

This clonotype was found once. J is TRBJ2-3 and V is TRBV30; D gene unclear. TRBJ1-5 explains the end of the DNA better; the J call may be wrong. The CDR3 runs to 16 residues. Per germline, CDR1 GTSNPN and CDR2 SVGIG (reference sequence). CDR3 in DNA: TGTGCCTGGAGTGTACCTGAAACAATTAGCACAGATACGCAGCATTTT. Its translation: CAWSVPETISTDTQHF.

This clonotype was recorded many times. The V call is TRBV6-1, the J call TRBJ2-7, with a weak D call TRBD2 (6 bases). The germline V gene has CDR1 MNHNS and CDR2 SASEGT. Trimming stripped 11 bases from V and 5 bases from J, with 13 bases between. This CDR3 is 11 amino acids long. The CDR3 spells CAHGRGDEQYF. Here the CDR3 DNA reads TGTGCCCACGGGCGGGGAGACGAGCAGTACTTC.

This clonotype was observed many times. J is TRBJ2-7 and V is TRBV6-6; D may be TRBD1 or TRBD2 (5 bases each). The germline CDR1 and CDR2 sequences are MNHNY and SVGAGI (reference sequence). The CDR3 extends over 11 amino acids. Deletions cut 8 bases from V and 6 bases from J, with 11 bases between. The CDR3 region has the DNA TGTGCCAGCGTGGGGGATGGCGAGCAGTACTTC. Translating gives CASVGDGEQYF.

Points on this clonotype: This could be a read error, since a much larger clone is one nucleotide away. This chain links TRBV19 with TRBJ2-3; 7 bases are shared with TRBD1. CDR3 length: 14 residues. The germline gives CDR1 LNHDA, CDR2 SQIVND (reference sequence). The CDR3 region is CAKTRRGGTDAQYF. In nucleotides, the CDR3 is TGTGCTAAGACCAGGAGAGGGGGCACAGATGCGCAGTATTTT.

This clonotype was observed many times. The V and J genes are TRBV11-3 and TRBJ2-1; 7 bases match TRBD2. There are 17 residues in the CDR3. V lost 0 bases, J lost 0 bases, and 5 bases stayed unmatched. Per germline, CDR1 SGHNT and CDR2 YENEEA. The CDR3 nucleotides are TGTGCCAGCAGCTTAGATCCAGCGGGATCCTCCTACAATGAGCAGTTCTTC. Translated: CASSLDPAGSSYNEQFF.

The chain joins TRBV12-5 to TRBJ2-2; 10 bases fit TRBD1. The ends lost 6 bases at V and 2 bases at J; junction bases unmatched: 6. Germline CDR1 is LGHNT and CDR2 is FRNRAP. CDR3 length equals 16 residues. The CDR3 protein is CASGEGQGRNTGELFF. In DNA, the CDR3 is TGTGCTAGTGGGGAGGGACAGGGGAGAAACACCGGGGAGCTGTTTTTT.

This clonotype showed up many times. The gene calls are TRBV15 and TRBJ2-1; D ambiguous. The ends were cut back, 6 bases at V and 8 bases at J, with 11 bases in the middle. This CDR3 region has 12 residues. Germline V CDR1 and CDR2: LNHNV, YYDKDF (reference sequence). CDR3 loop: CATSRLYDEQFF. The CDR3 nucleotides read TGTGCCACCAGTCGCCTGTATGATGAGCAGTTCTTC.

This clonotype was recorded at least ten times. The rearrangement links TRBV15 to TRBJ2-2, with 9 nucleotides matching TRBD2. The germline gives CDR1 LNHNV, CDR2 YYDKDF (reference sequence). J was trimmed by 5 bases and V by 1 base; bases with no gene match: 2. The CDR3 runs 15 residues. CDR3 loop: CATSRGLAETGELFF. The CDR3 DNA reads TGTGCCACCAGCAGAGGACTAGCGGAAACCGGGGAGCTGTTTTTT. The variable domain in full, with the rest retrieved from reference TRBV15 and TRBJ2-2, is DAMVIQNPRYQVTQFGKPVTLSCSQTLNHNVMYWYQQKSSQAPKLLFHYYDKDFNNEADTPDNFQSRRPNTSFCFLDIRSPGLGDTAMYLCATSRGLAETGELFFGEGSRLTVL.

This clonotype occurred many times. The chain joins TRBV5-1 to TRBJ2-7, with 10 positions matching TRBD1. This CDR3 is built from 15 residues. J lost 2 bases, V lost 1 base, and 3 bases had no gene match. The germline gives CDR1 SGHRS, CDR2 YFSETQ. The CDR3 region has the DNA TGCGCCAGCAGCTTGAGGACAGGGGGTGCCTACGAGCAGTACTTC. This translates into CASSLRTGGAYEQYF.

This clonotype was seen many times. The chain has TRBV18 and TRBJ2-7; 7 nucleotides align to TRBD2. The CDR3 loop spans 14 amino acids. Trimming took 0 bases from V and 2 from J; bases not matched to a gene: 1. The V gene's germline CDR1 is KGHSH and CDR2 LQKENI. This chain's CDR3 is CASSPPGGAYEQYF. The CDR3 DNA is TGTGCCAGCTCACCACCGGGGGGGGCCTACGAGCAGTACTTC.

In its sample, this clonotype was seen many times. The rearrangement links TRBV3-1 to TRBJ2-3, with D possibly being TRBD2 (5 bases). Trimming removed 1 base at V and 4 bases at J, with 6 bases between. CDR3 length: 13 residues. Germline assignment: CDR1 LGHDT and CDR2 YNNKEL (reference sequence). The CDR3 nucleotides read TGTGCCAGCAGCCAAGTGGGAGCAGATACGCAGTATTTT. Encoded protein: CASSQVGADTQYF.

This clonotype was detected a few times. V gene TRBV18 combines with J gene TRBJ2-1; D unresolved. This CDR3 spans 12 amino acids. The V end lost 3 bases, the J end lost 8 bases, and 8 bases lay between the germline ends. In germline, CDR1 is KGHSH, CDR2 LQKENI. The CDR3 sequence: CASSPQRYEQFF. In DNA, the CDR3 is TGTGCCAGCTCACCGCAGCGCTATGAGCAGTTCTTC.

In its sample, this clonotype was seen many times. The chain has TRBV29-1 and TRBJ2-5; D uncertain. Trimming took 4 bases from V and 5 from J, leaving 17 bases between them. CDR3 length: 14 amino acids. From germline, CDR1 is SQVTM and CDR2 ANQGSEA. The CDR3 spells CSVAWSRGVETQYF. CDR3 DNA: TGCAGCGTTGCTTGGTCTAGAGGTGTGGAGACCCAGTACTTC.

At least ten counts were recorded for this clonotype. The gene calls are TRBV20-1 and TRBJ2-7, with D possibly being TRBD1 or TRBD2 (5 bases each). The CDR3 contains 13 residues. Germline V gene sequence: CDR1 DFQATT, CDR2 SNEGSKA (reference sequence). The V and J ends lost 1 base and 0 bases respectively, with 7 bases between them. CDR3 residues: CSARGGFSYEQYF. CDR3 coding DNA: TGCAGTGCTAGAGGGGGGTTCTCCTACGAGCAGTACTTC.

This clonotype was seen ten or more times. V gene TRBV11-2 combines with J gene TRBJ2-2; no clear D. Germline V gene sequence: CDR1 SGHAT, CDR2 FQNNGV. The CDR3 loop spans 18 amino acids. V lost 5 bases and J 4 bases, leaving 23 bases between the germline ends. CDR3 sequence reads: CASSPLIMSGGRTGELFF. Written as DNA, the CDR3 is TGTGCCAGCAGCCCCCTCATAATGTCGGGTGGTCGCACCGGGGAGCTGTTTTTT. The entire variable domain, with the rest obtained from reference TRBV11-2 and TRBJ2-2, is as follows: EAGVAQSPRYKIIEKRQSVAFWCNPISGHATLYWYQQILGQGPKLLIQFQNNGVVDDSQLPKDRFSAERLKGVDSTLKIQPAKLEDSAVYLCASSPLIMSGGRTGELFFGEGSRLTVL.

Remarks on this clonotype: Its ends do not fully match the called genes, so a read error is possible. The rearrangement links TRBV30 to TRBJ1-2, with D possibly TRBD1 on 6 matching bases. Germline lookup yields CDR1 GTSNPN and CDR2 SVGIG (reference sequence). The CDR3 extends over 16 amino acids. DNA of the CDR3: TGTGCCTGGACCTCCATGGCGGGGGGCGCAAACTATGGCTACCCCTTC. This encodes CAWTSMAGGANYGYPF.

The V call is TRBV30, the J call TRBJ2-3; D is possibly TRBD1 or TRBD2 (5 bases each). The CDR3 extends over 14 amino acids. V lost 4 bases to trimming and J lost 0 bases, with 11 bases between them. CDR1 is GTSNPN, CDR2 SVGIG, per germline (reference sequence). The CDR3 DNA sequence: TGTGCCTGGACCCGGGGCCTTAGCACAGATACGCAGTATTTT. Its translation is CAWTRGLSTDTQYF.

There are many counts of this clonotype. The CDR3 DNA is TGTGCCAGCAGCCATGAGGGGAAATCCTACGAGCAGTACTTC. It translates to CASSHEGKSYEQYF. The chain recombines TRBV3-1 with TRBJ2-7; TRBD1 or TRBD2 may be the D gene (5 bases each). Germline loops: CDR1 LGHDT, CDR2 YNNKEL (reference sequence). V lost 3 bases to trimming and J lost 1 base, with 10 bases between them. This CDR3 region has 14 residues.

This clonotype was recorded at least ten times. The CDR3, as DNA: TGTGCCAGCAGCTTGGGGGACAGGGAGGATTCACCCCTCCACTTT. It codes for CASSLGDREDSPLHF. The chain is built from TRBV13 and TRBJ1-6, with 9 bases fitting TRBD1. Trimming removed 3 bases from V and 8 bases from J; junction bases left unmatched: 5. CDR1 PRHDT and CDR2 FYEKMQ come from the germline V gene (reference sequence). The CDR3 is 15 residues long.